The 16 T cell receptor beta chains below come from one sample, sequenced in a study of blood T cell repertoires in COVID-19. The data were produced by immunoSEQ multiplex PCR, yet TCRdb's version contains in-frame clones alone and is incomplete. Of 150,000 to 200,000 clones in the sample, approximately 95% were seen once. Sequencing was carried out using peripheral blood. The receptor set was obtained from a woman aged 55 to 70 with COVID-19, enrolled during active disease.

The rearrangement links TRBV7-2 to TRBJ1-2; D is uncertain. From germline, CDR1 is SGHTA and CDR2 FQGNSA. The V end was cut by 0 bases, the J end by 4 bases, with 18 bases between. The length of the CDR3 is 17 residues. CDR3 in DNA: TGTGCCAGCAGCTTAGCCTATAACCTCAGGTCCCCCTATGGCTACACCTTC. Translating gives CASSLAYNLRSPYGYTF. Full variable domain (remainder filled in from reference TRBV7-2 and TRBJ1-2): GAGVSQSPSNKVTEKGKDVELRCDPISGHTALYWYRQSLGQGLEFLIYFQGNSAPDKSGLPSDRFSAERTGGSVSTLTIQRTQQEDSAVYLCASSLAYNLRSPYGYTFGSGTRLTVV.

J is TRBJ1-1 and V is TRBV19; 8 nucleotides line up with TRBD1. From germline, CDR1 is LNHDA and CDR2 SQIVND (reference sequence). V shed 9 bases, J shed 0 bases, and the junction held 6 bases outside the gene matches. CDR3 length: 14 amino acids. CDR3 sequence: CASAGDRMNTEAFF. CDR3 sequence (DNA): TGTGCCAGCGCTGGGGACAGGATGAACACTGAAGCTTTCTTT.

The rearrangement uses TRBV5-8 and TRBJ2-2; 9 bases are a match to TRBD1. This CDR3 spans 14 amino acids. J was trimmed by 5 bases and V by 5 bases; bases with no gene match: 4. CDR1 SGHTS and CDR2 YDEGEE come from the germline V gene. Here the CDR3 DNA reads TGTGCCAGCAGGGGACAGGGTAGGACCGGGGAGCTGTTTTTT. Translating gives CASRGQGRTGELFF. The full variable domain, its missing parts supplied by reference TRBV5-8 and TRBJ2-2, is EAGVTQSPTHLIKTRGQQATLRCSPISGHTSVYWYQQALGLGLQFLLWYDEGEERNRGNFPPRFSGRQFPNYSSELNVNALELEDSALYLCASRGQGRTGELFFGEGSRLTVL.

The table lists this clone with a count of one. This rearrangement joins TRBV29-1 to TRBJ1-5; the match to TRBD1 covers 10 bases. After removal of 0 bases from V and 2 bases from J, the junction contained 1 base not matched to a gene. The CDR3 totals 15 residues. The germline gives CDR1 SQVTM, CDR2 ANQGSEA. The CDR3 DNA sequence: TGCAGCGTTGAAGATGGGACAGGGGGCAATCAGCCCCAGCATTTT. Amino acids: CSVEDGTGGNQPQHF. Using reference TRBV29-1 and TRBJ1-5 for the parts outside the CDR3, the full variable domain is SAVISQKPSRDICQRGTSLTIQCQVDSQVTMMFWYRQQPGQSLTLIATANQGSEATYESGFVIDKFPISRPNLTFSTLTVSNMSPEDSSIYLCSVEDGTGGNQPQHFGDGTRLSIL.

This chain joins TRBV4-2 and TRBJ1-2; 8 bases fit TRBD1. Trimming took 4 bases from V and 4 from J; bases not matched to a gene: 8. Germline CDR1 reads LGHNA; CDR2 reads YNFKEQ. The CDR3 is 15 amino acids. The CDR3 DNA reads TGTGCCAGCAGCCCCGGACAGGGCGATTTCTATGGCTACACCTTC. It translates to CASSPGQGDFYGYTF.

The rearrangement joins TRBV6-4 to TRBJ2-1; 9 bases map to TRBD2. Germline trimming cut 6 bases from V and 5 bases from J; bases unmatched to any gene: 8. CDR3 length equals 15 residues. Germline CDR1 reads MRHNA; CDR2 reads SNTAGT. CDR3 amino acids: CASSPLAGADNEQFF. In DNA form, the CDR3 reads TGTGCCAGCAGCCCCTTAGCGGGGGCGGACAATGAGCAGTTCTTC.

CDR3 amino acids: CATSGDRGSYEQYF. DNA for the CDR3: TGTGCCACCAGCGGGGACAGGGGGAGCTACGAGCAGTACTTC. This rearrangement joins TRBV15 to TRBJ2-7; 11 bases are a match to TRBD1. The CDR3 totals 14 residues. Trimming at V came to 5 bases and at J to 3 bases, leaving 3 bases not matched to a gene. Germline CDR1 is LNHNV and CDR2 is YYDKDF (reference sequence). Drawing the rest from reference TRBV15 and TRBJ2-7, the complete variable domain is DAMVIQNPRYQVTQFGKPVTLSCSQTLNHNVMYWYQQKSSQAPKLLFHYYDKDFNNEADTPDNFQSRRPNTSFCFLDIRSPGLGDTAMYLCATSGDRGSYEQYFGPGTRLTVT.

The genes are TRBV7-7 and TRBJ2-4, with TRBD1 matching over 7 bases. This CDR3 is built from 20 residues. Germline V gives CDR1 SSHAT, CDR2 FNYEAQ (reference sequence). After removal of 5 bases from V and 0 bases from J, the junction contained 19 bases not matched to a gene. The CDR3 sequence is CASSAQIPKQGTLAKNIQYF. CDR3 sequence (DNA): TGTGCCAGCAGCGCCCAGATCCCGAAACAGGGGACCCTAGCCAAAAACATTCAGTACTTC.

The chain combines TRBV2 with TRBJ1-6; D gene ambiguous. Germline V gene data show CDR1 as SNHLY and CDR2 as FYNNEI. V was shortened by 3 bases and J by 7 bases, with 19 bases between the two germline ends. This CDR3 has 17 residues. The CDR3 region is CASSEGWVVGQNSPLHF. The DNA of the CDR3 is TGTGCCAGCAGTGAGGGTTGGGTCGTGGGCCAAAATTCACCCCTCCACTTT.

The gene calls are TRBV19 and TRBJ1-1, with TRBD1 as a possible D gene (6 bases). Deletions cut 6 bases from V and 5 bases from J, with 13 bases between. Germline V gene sequence: CDR1 LNHDA, CDR2 SQIVND (reference sequence). The CDR3 is 13 residues long. CDR3 coding DNA: TGTGCCAGTAGACCAAGGGGGTTTACTGAAGCTTTCTTT. Protein sequence: CASRPRGFTEAFF.

The DNA for the CDR3 is TGTGCCAGCAGCTTAAACTATGCAGGGAACTACGAGCAGTACTTC. As protein: CASSLNYAGNYEQYF. The chain is built from TRBV7-2 and TRBJ2-7; TRBD1 is a possible D gene (5 bases). Germline assignment: CDR1 SGHTA and CDR2 FQGNSA. This CDR3 has 15 amino acids. Between the trimmed V and J ends, which lost 2 bases and 3 bases, there was a span of 14 bases.

The chain combines TRBV4-2 with TRBJ1-2; weak D call: TRBD1 (5 bases). Trimming pared 2 bases from V and 7 bases from J, leaving 8 bases between. The germline gives CDR1 LGHNA, CDR2 YNFKEQ. The CDR3 has 12 residues. The CDR3 DNA follows: TGTGCCAGCAGCCAATCGACAGTTGGCTACACCTTC. It translates to CASSQSTVGYTF.

This chain links TRBV19 with TRBJ2-7, with 8 bases that match TRBD2. The CDR3 runs 12 residues. The junction had 4 bases not matched to a gene; V was cut back by 10 bases and J by 2 bases. The germline CDR1 and CDR2 sequences are LNHDA and SQIVND (reference sequence). This CDR3 is CATREGAYEQYF. Written as DNA, the CDR3 is TGTGCCACACGGGAGGGGGCCTACGAGCAGTACTTC.

The rearrangement uses TRBV5-1 and TRBJ2-2; 8 nucleotides align to TRBD1. This CDR3 is 15 amino acids long. With V trimmed by 3 bases and J by 5 bases, 6 bases remained unmatched. Germline V gene data show CDR1 as SGHRS and CDR2 as YFSETQ. The CDR3 nucleotides are TGCGCCAGCAGCTCACCTCAGGGGGCGACCGGGGAGCTGTTTTTT. Its translation is CASSSPQGATGELFF.

The chain has TRBV5-1 and TRBJ2-1, with no clear D. CDR3 length: 13 amino acids. The V end lost 0 bases, the J end lost 6 bases, and 7 bases lay between the germline ends. The germline CDR1 and CDR2 sequences are SGHRS and YFSETQ. The CDR3 sequence: CASSLVLGNEQFF. As DNA, the CDR3 is TGCGCCAGCAGCTTGGTACTCGGCAATGAGCAGTTCTTC.

The gene calls are TRBV28 and TRBJ2-1; a possible D gene is TRBD1 (6 bases). V was cut by 6 bases and J by 9 bases, with 15 bases left in between. Germline V gene sequence: CDR1 MDHEN, CDR2 SYDVKM. This CDR3 comprises 13 residues. The CDR3 loop is CASRAGVISEQFF. In DNA form, the CDR3 reads TGTGCCAGCAGGGCAGGGGTCATTAGTGAGCAGTTCTTC.